Given below is one T cell receptor beta chain in context. Libraries were prepared by immunoSEQ multiplex PCR; TCRdb keeps only in-frame clonotypes and omits some of them. The data show 50,000 to 65,000 clones, about 74% seen once. These data come from a study of memory CD4+ T cells and cytomegalovirus serostatus. The germline gives CDR1 SNHLY, CDR2 FYNNEI. With 4 bases removed from V and 7 bases from J, the gap between germline ends came to 10 bases. CDR3 length: 12 amino acids. Single viable CD3+CD4+CD8-CD45RO+ cells were sorted as the memory CD4+ T cells. V and J are TRBV2 and TRBJ1-2; D call uncertain. Input material: memory CD4+ T cells from blood. The source is an adult in good health and CMV-seronegative. The CDR3 DNA reads as TGTGCCAGCAGTGTTGACAAGGGTGGCTACACCTTC. As protein: CASSVDKGGYTF.